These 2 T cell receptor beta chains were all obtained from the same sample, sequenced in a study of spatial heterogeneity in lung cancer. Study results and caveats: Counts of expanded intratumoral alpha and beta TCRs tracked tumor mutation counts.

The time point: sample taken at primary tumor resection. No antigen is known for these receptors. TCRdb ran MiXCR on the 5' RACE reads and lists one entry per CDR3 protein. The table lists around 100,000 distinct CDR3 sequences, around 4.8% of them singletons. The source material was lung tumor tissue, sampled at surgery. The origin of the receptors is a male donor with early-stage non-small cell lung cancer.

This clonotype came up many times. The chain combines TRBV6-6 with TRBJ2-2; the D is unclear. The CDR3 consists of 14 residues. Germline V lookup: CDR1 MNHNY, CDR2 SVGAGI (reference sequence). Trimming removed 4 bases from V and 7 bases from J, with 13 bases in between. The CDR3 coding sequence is TGTGCCAGCAGTTCTTACCGTGAGAGCGGGGAGCTGTTTTTT. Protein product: CASSSYRESGELFF.

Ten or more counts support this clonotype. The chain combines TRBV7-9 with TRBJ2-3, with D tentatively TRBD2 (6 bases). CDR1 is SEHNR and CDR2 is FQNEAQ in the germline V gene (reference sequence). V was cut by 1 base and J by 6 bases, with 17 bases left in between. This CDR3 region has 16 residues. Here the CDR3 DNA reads TGTGCCAGCAGCTTAGAGTACGGGAGCAGAGGGGATACGCAGTATTTT. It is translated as CASSLEYGSRGDTQYF.